This T cell receptor (beta chain) was observed in a study of T cell responses to AZD1222 COVID-19 vaccine. Notes on the study in general: Once two AZD1222 doses were given, Spike-specific TCR breadth and depth went up. There were mostly white British donors and more females than males, and clonal diversity was possibly underestimated. Just a handful of people given AZD1222 tested seropositive at baseline. It was only after the peak T cell response that any repertoires were sampled.

CDR1 SGHRS and CDR2 YFSETQ come from the germline V gene. V was shortened by 0 bases and J by 4 bases, with 13 bases between the two germline ends. The CDR3 is made up of 16 amino acids. Assay used: immunoSEQ multiplex PCR; TCRdb lists only in-frame clones, some missing. There are around 150,000 clones in the sample; about 91% occur only once, and around 4.6% lies in the top ten. As to this clone: Its antigen is not identified.

This sample comprised peripheral blood, obtained on day 0 of MenACWY control vaccination. The source is an adult in good health. The genes are TRBV5-1 and TRBJ2-2, with D possibly being TRBD1 or TRBD2 (5 bases each). The CDR3 DNA sequence: TGCGCCAGCAGCTTGGAAGCGGCCCAGGGCACCGGGGAGCTGTTTTTT. Its translation: CASSLEAAQGTGELFF. The full variable domain, with the rest looked up from reference TRBV5-1 and TRBJ2-2, is KAGVTQTPRYLIKTRGQQVTLSCSPISGHRSVSWYQQTPGQGLQFLFEYFSETQRNKGNFPGRFSGRQFSNSRSEMNVSTLELGDSALYLCASSLEAAQGTGELFFGEGSRLTVL.